The sequence of this T cell receptor (beta chain) was determined in a study of OX40 agonist ivuxolimab in advanced cancers. Overall study context: Head and neck, renal cell, melanoma or hepatocellular carcinoma were the cancers that dose-escalation patients had. Study conclusions and caveats: In the 0.1 to 3.0 mg/kg range, CD4+ and CD8+ blood T cells had expanded clonally by week 6. In CD8+ T cells, expanded clones were on average more numerous than in CD4+.

Turning to this clone: Its specificity is unknown. The sample contains more than one DNA sequence encoding this CDR3.

Some clones are missing from TCRdb's copy, which holds only in-frame ones; the method was immunoSEQ multiplex PCR. The sample contains 70,000 to 95,000 clones, 80% to 90% of which appear only once. The CDR3 sequence is 11 residues long. Germline CDR1 is DFQATT and CDR2 is SNEGSKA (reference sequence). The V gene lost 3 bases and the J gene lost 7 bases, with 10 bases spanning the gap. This sample comprised CD4+ or CD8+ T cells sorted from blood, obtained in a trial of the OX40 agonist ivuxolimab. This sequence was found in an adult with an advanced solid tumor such as melanoma, head and neck, liver or kidney cancer. This chain connects TRBV20-1 to TRBJ2-7; D possibly matches TRBD1 or TRBD2 (6 bases each). The CDR3 DNA is TGCAGTGCTAGGCAGGGGAGGGAGCAGTACTTC. This translates into CSARQGREQYF.